These T cell receptor beta chains were read from a single sample in a study of T cell repertoires in cytomegalovirus infection. These receptors lack a known antigen. TCRdb processed the reads anew with MiXCR; each CDR3 protein has one entry. Found here are tens of thousands of distinct CDR3 sequences, more than 15% of them singletons; the top ten hold roughly 67%. Sample: CD8+ T cells from cultured PBMCs, taken from culture after CMV antigen stimulation. The receptors shown here come from a human donor in good health (CMV status not recorded). Some clones in this sample may be carry-over from other donors' samples. Each CDR3 is given with its conserved first and last residue. D genes are given only for firm matches. Only part of the rows carry a size: once, few, many, or a class if the clone is expanded.

j_call v_call clone_size d_call cdr3_nt cdr3_aa
TRBJ1-2 TRBV4-3 . . TGCGCCAGCAGCCAAGGGAAGGGTCCGCATGGCTACACCTTC CASSQGKGPHGYTF
TRBJ1-5 TRBV6-2/TRBV6-3 few . TGTGCCAGCAGTCCTGGGCCAGGGTTACAGCCCCAGCATTTT CASSPGPGLQPQHF
TRBJ1-1 TRBV5-1 few TRBD1 TGCGCCAGCAGGGACAGGGGGCCCCTCAACACTGAAGCTTTCTTT CASRDRGPLNTEAFF
TRBJ2-1 TRBV7-6 . . TGTGCCAGCAGCTGGAGGGGGGACGGGACCGCCTACAATGAGCAGTTCTTC CASSWRGDGTAYNEQFF
TRBJ1-5 TRBV27 few . TGTGCCAGCAGTTTACTATCCCGGGGGAGACAGCCCCAGCATTTT CASSLLSRGRQPQHF
TRBJ2-7 TRBV12-3/TRBV12-4 . . TGTGCCAGCAGTTACAGGGTCCACGAGCAGTACTTC CASSYRVHEQYF
TRBJ1-2 TRBV7-2 many . TGTGCCAGCAGCCCCGATACGACTATAGGCTACACCTTC CASSPDTTIGYTF
TRBJ1-2 TRBV7-8 . . TGTGCCAGCAGTCTGGGGGGAGAGAACTATGGCTACACCTTC CASSLGGENYGYTF
TRBJ2-1 TRBV7-2 few . TGTGCCAGCAGAGAGGAGAAAACTTGGGCCGATGAGCAGTTCTTC CASREEKTWADEQFF
TRBJ1-1 TRBV5-4 few TRBD1 TGTGCCAGCAGCTTTAAGACAGGGACTGAAGCTTTCTTT CASSFKTGTEAFF
TRBJ1-5 TRBV27 . . TGTGCCAGCAGTTTAGAGGGGGATCAGCCCCAGCATTTT CASSLEGDQPQHF
TRBJ2-1 TRBV12-3/TRBV12-4 few . TGTGCCAGCAGTTTAAGCCGGTACAATGAGCAGTTCTTC CASSLSRYNEQFF
TRBJ2-7 TRBV28 few TRBD1 TGTGCCAGCAGTCCCTCGACAGGGATGGTCACCTACGAGCAGTACTTC CASSPSTGMVTYEQYF
TRBJ2-7 TRBV28 . . TGTGCCAGCAGCGAGGGGTACGAGAAGTACTTC CASSEGYEKYF
TRBJ2-1 TRBV19 . TRBD2 TGTGCCAGTAGTATAGGGCGGCTAGCGGGAGGGGCCTTAAAGCGCTACAATGAGCAGTTCTTC CASSIGRLAGGALKRYNEQFF
TRBJ2-1 TRBV9 . . TGTGCCAGCAGCGGCGACAGGGACTCAATTGTGGATGAGCAGTTCTTC CASSGDRDSIVDEQFF
TRBJ2-2 TRBV11-2 . . TGTGCCACCGAAAGGGGGGGATACACCGGGGAGCTGTTTTTT CATERGGYTGELFF
TRBJ1-2 TRBV7-2 . . TGTGCCAGCAGCTTAGGGACAGCCAACTATGGCTACACCTTC CASSLGTANYGYTF
TRBJ2-1 TRBV7-8 . . TGTGCCAGCAGCCCCCGAGCGGGCGGCACCTACAATGAGCAGTTCTTC CASSPRAGGTYNEQFF
TRBJ2-1 TRBV7-2 many . TGTGCCAGCAGCCCAGGGGTTATTCAGCAGTTCTTC CASSPGVIQQFF
TRBJ1-1 TRBV27 . . TGTGCCAGCAGTTTAAAGGGGGGGAACACTGAAGCTTTCTTT CASSLKGGNTEAFF
TRBJ2-7 TRBV12-3/TRBV12-4 few . TGTGCCAGCAGTTTTGGGGAAGCCTACGAGCAGTACTTC CASSFGEAYEQYF
TRBJ1-3 TRBV6-1 few . TGTGCCAGCAGCTCCTCCCGCTCGACAATCATGGGAAACACCATATATTTT CASSSSRSTIMGNTIYF
TRBJ2-7 TRBV6-5 . . TGTGCCAGCAGTTACGGGGTGCCAGAATACGAGCAGTACTTC CASSYGVPEYEQYF
TRBJ2-5 TRBV6-1 . . TGTGCCAGCAGTGAAGGATTGGCACCGCGACGGGAGACCCAGTACTTC CASSEGLAPRRETQYF
TRBJ1-1 TRBV6-2/TRBV6-3 . . TGTGCCAGCCAACAGGCCCCTTCCGTCCGCGCTTTCTTT CASQQAPSVRAFF
TRBJ1-5 TRBV7-6 . . TGTGCCAGCAGCACCCGGGACAAGGGGCCCCAGCATTTT CASSTRDKGPQHF
TRBJ2-7 TRBV28 many TRBD2 TGTGCCAGCAGCCCACTAGCGGGAGCGGCGCAGTACTTC CASSPLAGAAQYF
TRBJ1-1 TRBV27 few . TGTGCCAGCAACTTAGGCACTGAAGCTTTCTTT CASNLGTEAFF